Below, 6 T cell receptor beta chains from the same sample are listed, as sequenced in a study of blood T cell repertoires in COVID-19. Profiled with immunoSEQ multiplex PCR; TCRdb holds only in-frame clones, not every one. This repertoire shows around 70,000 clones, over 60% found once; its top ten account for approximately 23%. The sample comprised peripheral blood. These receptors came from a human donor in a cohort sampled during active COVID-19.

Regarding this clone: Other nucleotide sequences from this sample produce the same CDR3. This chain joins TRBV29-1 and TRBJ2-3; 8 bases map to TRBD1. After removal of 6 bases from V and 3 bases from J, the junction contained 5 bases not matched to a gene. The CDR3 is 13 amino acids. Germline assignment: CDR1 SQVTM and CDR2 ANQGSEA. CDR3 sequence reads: CSVPGQGTDTQYF. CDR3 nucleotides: TGCAGCGTCCCTGGACAGGGTACAGATACGCAGTATTTT.

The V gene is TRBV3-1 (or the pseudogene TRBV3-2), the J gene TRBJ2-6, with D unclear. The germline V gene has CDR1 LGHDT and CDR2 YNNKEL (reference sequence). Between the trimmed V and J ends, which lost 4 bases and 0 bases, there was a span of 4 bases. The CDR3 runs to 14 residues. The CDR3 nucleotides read TGTGCCAGCAGCCCGGGCTCTGGGGCCAACGTCCTGACTTTC. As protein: CASSPGSGANVLTF.

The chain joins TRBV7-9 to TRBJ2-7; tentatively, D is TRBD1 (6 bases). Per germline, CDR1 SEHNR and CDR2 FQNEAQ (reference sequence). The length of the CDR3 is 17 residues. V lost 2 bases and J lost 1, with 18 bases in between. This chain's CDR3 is CASSLSRAGALSYEQYF. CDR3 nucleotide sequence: TGTGCCAGCAGCTTATCTAGGGCAGGGGCTTTATCCTACGAGCAGTACTTC. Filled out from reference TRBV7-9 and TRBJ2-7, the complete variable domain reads DTGVSQNPRHKITKRGQNVTFRCDPISEHNRLYWYRQTLGQGPEFLTYFQNEAQLEKSRLLSDRFSAERPKGSFSTLEIQRTEQGDSAMYLCASSLSRAGALSYEQYFGPGTRLTVT.

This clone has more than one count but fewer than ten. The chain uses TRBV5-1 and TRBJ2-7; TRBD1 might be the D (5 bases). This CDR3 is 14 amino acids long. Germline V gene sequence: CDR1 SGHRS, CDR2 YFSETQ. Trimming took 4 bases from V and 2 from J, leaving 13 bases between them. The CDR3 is CASSDDRTPYEQYF. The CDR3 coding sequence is TGCGCCAGCAGCGACGACAGAACTCCCTACGAGCAGTACTTC.

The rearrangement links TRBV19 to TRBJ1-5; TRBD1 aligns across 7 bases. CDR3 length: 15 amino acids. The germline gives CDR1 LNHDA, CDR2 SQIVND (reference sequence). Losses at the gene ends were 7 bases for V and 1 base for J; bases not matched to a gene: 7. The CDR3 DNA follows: TGTGCCAGTAAGACCGAACAGGGGAGCAATCAGCCCCAGCATTTT. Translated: CASKTEQGSNQPQHF.

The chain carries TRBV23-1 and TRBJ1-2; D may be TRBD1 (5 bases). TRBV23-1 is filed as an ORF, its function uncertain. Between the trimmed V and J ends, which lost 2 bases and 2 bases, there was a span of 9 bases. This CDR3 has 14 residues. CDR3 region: CASSQISGNYGYTF. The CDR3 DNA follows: TGCGCCAGCAGTCAAATTTCAGGGAACTATGGCTACACCTTC.